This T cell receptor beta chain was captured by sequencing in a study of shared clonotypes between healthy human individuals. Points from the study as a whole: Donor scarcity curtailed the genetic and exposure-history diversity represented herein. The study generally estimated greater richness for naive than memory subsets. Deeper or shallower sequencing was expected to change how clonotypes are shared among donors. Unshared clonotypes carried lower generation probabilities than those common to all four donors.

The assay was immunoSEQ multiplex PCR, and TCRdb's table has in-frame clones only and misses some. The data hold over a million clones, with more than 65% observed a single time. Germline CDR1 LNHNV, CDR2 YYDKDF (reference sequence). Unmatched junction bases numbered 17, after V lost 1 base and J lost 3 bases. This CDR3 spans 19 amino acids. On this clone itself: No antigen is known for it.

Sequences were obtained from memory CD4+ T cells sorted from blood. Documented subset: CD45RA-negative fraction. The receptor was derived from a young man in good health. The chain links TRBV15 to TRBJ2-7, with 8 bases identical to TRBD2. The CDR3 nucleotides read TGTGCCACCAGCAGAGGTATAACCTCAAGGGAGCGGGGGTACTACGAGCAGTACTTC. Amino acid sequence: CATSRGITSRERGYYEQYF.